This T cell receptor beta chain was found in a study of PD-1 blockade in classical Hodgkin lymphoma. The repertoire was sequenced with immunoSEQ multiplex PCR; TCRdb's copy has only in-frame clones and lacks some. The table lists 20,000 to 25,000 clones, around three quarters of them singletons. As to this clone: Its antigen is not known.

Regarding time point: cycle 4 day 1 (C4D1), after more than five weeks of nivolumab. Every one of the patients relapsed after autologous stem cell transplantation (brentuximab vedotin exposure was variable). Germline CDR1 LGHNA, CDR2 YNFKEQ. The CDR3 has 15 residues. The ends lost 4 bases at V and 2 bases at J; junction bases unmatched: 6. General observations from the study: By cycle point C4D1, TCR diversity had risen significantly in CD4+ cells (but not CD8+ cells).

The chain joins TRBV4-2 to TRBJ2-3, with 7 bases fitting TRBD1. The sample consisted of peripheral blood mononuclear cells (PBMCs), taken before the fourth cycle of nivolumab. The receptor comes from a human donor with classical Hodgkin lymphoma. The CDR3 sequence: CASSRKGGITDTQYF. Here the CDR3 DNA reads TGTGCCAGCAGCCGTAAAGGGGGCATCACAGATACGCAGTATTTT.